Listed below are T cell receptor beta chains from one sample, sequenced in a study of cytomegalovirus exposure and HLA in healthy donors. Data came from immunoSEQ multiplex PCR; TCRdb stores just in-frame clones and leaves some out. The sample table sets out 80,000 or so clones. Specimen: PBMCs. The receptors were sampled from a woman in her twenties or thirties in good health and CMV-seronegative. CDR3s include the opening cysteine and the closing phenylalanine or tryptophan. Fields, in order: D gene, V gene, clone size, J gene, CDR3 protein, CDR3 DNA. The D gene is left open where the match is weak. Not all rows give a size; the values are once, few, many and, for expanded clones, a class.

-,TRBV6-5,-,TRBJ2-7,CASSYGSSDYEQYF,TGTGCCAGCAGTTATGGTTCTAGCGACTACGAGCAGTACTTC
TRBD1,TRBV5-1,-,TRBJ1-1,CASSRTGGWAEAFF,TGCGCCAGCAGCCGGACAGGGGGTTGGGCTGAAGCTTTCTTT
-,TRBV7-9,-,TRBJ2-5,CASSLDTQETQYF,TGTGCCAGCAGCCTAGACACCCAAGAGACCCAGTACTTC
-,TRBV15,-,TRBJ1-1,CATSRESGNTEAFF,TGTGCCACCAGCAGAGAGTCAGGGAACACTGAAGCTTTCTTT
-,TRBV19,-,TRBJ1-1,CASRGATEAFF,TGTGCCAGCCGTGGGGCGACTGAAGCTTTCTTT
-,TRBV6-1,-,TRBJ2-2,CASGGTVPGELFF,TGTGCCAGCGGGGGGACAGTCCCCGGGGAGCTGTTTTTT
TRBD2,TRBV5-1,-,TRBJ2-7,CASSSTALAGGEQYF,TGCGCCAGCAGTTCAACGGCACTAGCGGGAGGCGAGCAGTACTTC
TRBD1,TRBV7-9,-,TRBJ2-2,CASSGTGEGTGELFF,TGTGCCAGCAGCGGCACAGGGGAAGGCACCGGGGAGCTGTTTTTT
TRBD2,TRBV2,-,TRBJ2-3,CASKRDSPAPDTQYF,TGTGCCAGCAAGCGGGACTCCCCTGCCCCAGATACGCAGTATTTT
-,TRBV2,-,TRBJ1-1,CANGLGEETEAFF,TGTGCCAACGGTTTAGGGGAGGAGACTGAAGCTTTCTTT
-,TRBV27,-,TRBJ2-7,CASSLQGQFVYEQYF,TGTGCCAGCAGTTTACAGGGGCAATTCGTCTACGAGCAGTACTTC
-,TRBV30,-,TRBJ2-7,CAWSGDLLAYEQYF,TGTGCCTGGAGCGGGGACTTACTAGCCTACGAGCAGTACTTC
-,TRBV30,-,TRBJ2-1,CAWGGESYNEQFF,TGTGCCTGGGGAGGGGAATCCTACAATGAGCAGTTCTTC
-,TRBV6-6,-,TRBJ1-3,CASSGGSSSGNTIYF,TGTGCCAGCTCGGGGGGTTCCTCCTCTGGAAACACCATATATTTT
TRBD2,TRBV20-1,-,TRBJ2-3,CSASGRLAQYF,TGCAGTGCTAGCGGGAGGTTGGCGCAGTATTTT
-,TRBV5-4,-,TRBJ1-6,CASSWPGQTSPLHF,TGTGCCAGCAGCTGGCCCGGACAGACTTCACCCCTCCACTTT
-,TRBV29-1,-,TRBJ1-1,CSVGGGGYTEAFF,TGCAGCGTAGGAGGCGGGGGCTACACTGAAGCTTTCTTT
TRBD2,TRBV5-8,-,TRBJ2-3,CASSFGTTSGTSTDTQYF,TGTGCCAGCAGCTTTGGTACCACTAGCGGGACCAGCACAGATACGCAGTATTTT
TRBD1,TRBV2,-,TRBJ1-5,CASSEALQGAAQHF,TGTGCCAGCAGTGAAGCTTTACAGGGGGCGGCCCAGCATTTT
TRBD1,TRBV29-1,-,TRBJ2-1,CSGTGTANYNEQFF,TGCAGCGGAACCGGGACAGCGAACTACAATGAGCAGTTCTTC
-,TRBV15,-,TRBJ1-5,CATSRGTDQPQHF,TGTGCCACCAGCAGAGGAACAGATCAGCCCCAGCATTTT
-,TRBV4-1,-,TRBJ1-1,CASLEGTEAFF,TGCGCCAGCTTGGAGGGCACTGAAGCTTTCTTT
-,TRBV7-2,-,TRBJ2-7,CASSPRQGLREQYF,TGTGCCAGCAGCCCACGGCAGGGGTTGAGGGAGCAGTACTTC
TRBD2,TRBV6-5,-,TRBJ2-7,CASGGLAGGEGGQYF,TGTGCCAGCGGTGGACTAGCGGGAGGGGAGGGGGGGCAGTACTTC
TRBD2,TRBV5-1,-,TRBJ2-3,CASSSLAGYSTDTQYF,TGCGCCAGCAGCTCCCTAGCGGGTTATAGCACAGATACGCAGTATTTT
-,TRBV30,-,TRBJ1-2,CASDRTRGYTF,TGTGCCAGCGATAGAACGAGAGGCTACACCTTC
TRBD2,TRBV15,-,TRBJ2-3,CATSTFSGTTDTQYF,TGTGCCACCAGCACCTTTAGCGGGACCACAGATACGCAGTATTTT
-,TRBV6-1,-,TRBJ2-1,CASSPPYNEQFF,TGTGCCAGCAGCCCTCCGTACAATGAGCAGTTCTTC
TRBD1,TRBV19,-,TRBJ2-7,CASSAGTGVYEQYF,TGTGCCAGTAGTGCTGGGACAGGGGTATACGAGCAGTACTTC
TRBD1,TRBV19,-,TRBJ1-2,CASSIGTGGSYGYTF,TGTGCCAGTAGTATCGGGACAGGCGGAAGTTATGGCTACACCTTC
TRBD1,TRBV5-1,-,TRBJ2-7,CASSLAGGVSYEQYF,TGCGCCAGCAGCTTAGCAGGGGGCGTATCGTACGAGCAGTACTTC
TRBD1,TRBV6-1,-,TRBJ2-7,CASSHRDSSYEQYF,TGTGCCAGCAGTCACCGGGACAGCTCATACGAGCAGTACTTC
TRBD1,TRBV6-4,-,TRBJ2-2,CASRATGVLTTGELFF,TGTGCCAGCAGAGCCACAGGGGTGCTTACCACCGGGGAGCTGTTTTTT
-,TRBV7-8,medium-sized,TRBJ1-2,CASSLGPGPSYGYTF,TGTGCCAGCAGCTTAGGCCCAGGGCCCTCATATGGCTACACCTTC
-,TRBV5-1,-,TRBJ1-2,CASSPLGRNRENYGYTF,TGCGCCAGCAGCCCCCTGGGCCGTAACAGGGAGAACTATGGCTACACCTTC
TRBD1,TRBV4-1,-,TRBJ2-7,CASSQGDRVREQYF,TGCGCCAGCAGCCAAGGAGACAGGGTAAGGGAGCAGTACTTC
-,TRBV6-5,-,TRBJ1-6,CASSYSSSSPLHF,TGTGCCAGCAGTTACTCGAGTAGTTCACCCCTCCACTTT
-,TRBV5-5,-,TRBJ1-2,CASSLEGSTGYTF,TGTGCCAGCAGCTTGGAGGGGTCCACCGGCTACACCTTC
-,TRBV10-2,-,TRBJ1-1,CASNDGGNTEAFF,TGCGCCAGCAACGACGGAGGGAACACTGAAGCTTTCTTT